Reported below is one TCR beta chain. This clone was detected a few times. Its recognized antigen is unknown. Base qualities were left out, and no much larger clone turns up one base away. The collaborating institutions used their own protocols to collect whole blood in K2EDTA tubes. For TCRbeta analysis, collaborator samples were shipped as frozen whole blood, as isolated PBMCs, or as DNA extracted from either sample type. This entry comes from a study of blood T cell repertoires in COVID-19 (dated by TCRdb to 2019 to 2021). A note on the overall study: Samples covering the acute and convalescent phases of COVID-19 were provided by collaborators in the United States, Italy and Spain. Samples came from the ongoing ImmuneRACE study (first 160 participants) plus 1,254 subjects from 6 global collaborators. The material from the prospective study consisted of cDNA or gDNA derived from T cells, B-cell-depleted T cells, or PBMCs. The repertoires were made available in a free public database intended to serve as a resource for research on the immune response to SARS-CoV-2. The dataset comprised deeply sampled blood TCRbeta repertoires from subjects exposed to, actively infected with, or recovered from COVID-19. A de-identified subject ID, COVID-19 status, age in years and sex were almost always included in the sample metadata. Where available, HLA class I and class II types were obtained from metadata supplied by the sample provider rather than from assay-based typing.

Trimming removed 1 base from V and 0 bases from J; the gene matches leave 6 bases unexplained. From a lookup of the germline V gene (reference sequence), CDR1 and CDR2 are LGHDT and YNNKEL. Inclusive of the bounding cysteine and phenylalanine, the CDR3 is 17 residues long. The retained sequence is limited to the CDR3, 51 bases, with the frame set at the first base. The full study reports these points: The amount of clinical and demographic metadata varied by source and participant and was provided uncurated.

The immunoSEQ Assay, a bias-controlled multiplex PCR, was used to amplify TCRbeta CDR3 regions from genomic DNA. On the authors' methods: Nucleated cell counts per sample were estimated from amplification of reference gene primers within the assay. To quantify the absolute abundance of each unique TCRbeta CDR3 rearrangement, sequence reads were collapsed and filtered. For each sample, productive Simpson clonality was calculated as the square root of Simpson's diversity index over productive rearrangements. TCRdb mirrors the immuneACCESS table, restricted to in-frame sequences. Some clones are absent from its copies; in checked studies, under half trace to an unresolved V gene, and the reason for the others is unknown. That table furnishes V, J and clone size, whereas the DNA furnished D and trimming. Here the sample has 55,000 to 65,000 clones; 84% occur a single time. The ten largest clones add up to 4.5% to 7% of the sample.

The chain links TRBV3-1 (or the pseudogene TRBV3-2) with TRBJ2-5; a stretch of 9 junction bases matches TRBD2. The clonotype was recovered from a woman aged 55-75 years with acute or convalescent COVID-19. The sample taken for sequencing was peripheral blood. The base sequence is TGTGCCAGCAGCCAAGTCGGTGCGGGGGGGTACCAAGAGACCCAGTACTTC. Its protein reads: CASSQVGAGGYQETQYF.